These 31 T cell receptor beta chains were sequenced from one sample in a study of metastatic and nonmetastatic thyroid tumors. TCRdb re-clonotyped the PCR reads through MiXCR. The table lists about 53,000 clones, 20% to 25% of them singletons. No treatment of any kind had been given to any patient before thyroid surgery. The sequenced sample was blood. Every receptor here comes from a female donor with papillary thyroid cancer or a benign thyroid nodule (not recorded which). Some clones in this sample may be carry-over from other donors' samples.

This clone was counted many times. The chain carries TRBV28 and TRBJ2-7; 7 positions agree with TRBD2. The CDR3 consists of 14 residues. J was trimmed by 1 base and V by 6 bases; bases with no gene match: 6. The germline CDR1 and CDR2 sequences are MDHEN and SYDVKM. DNA for the CDR3: TGTGCCAGCAGGGAGACTAGCCGATCCTACGAGCAGTACTTC. This encodes CASRETSRSYEQYF.

This clone was recorded a few times. J is TRBJ2-3 and V is TRBV14; D remains unclear. The CDR3 length is 14 residues. Per the germline V gene, CDR1 is SGHDN and CDR2 is FVKESK. V shed 4 bases and J shed 4 bases, with 12 bases lying between them. The CDR3 loop reads CASSLHPAADTQYF. Here the CDR3 DNA reads TGTGCCAGCAGCCTTCACCCGGCTGCAGATACGCAGTATTTT.

This clone has at least ten counts. This may stem from a read error, because a much larger clone lies one nucleotide away. V gene TRBV24-1 combines with J gene TRBJ2-2; 13 nucleotides match TRBD2. The CDR3 length is 19 residues. The V gene's germline CDR1 is KGHDR and CDR2 SFDVKD. The CDR3 region has the DNA TGTGCCGCCAGTGATTTGCTTGGGACTAGCGGGGCTAACACCGGGGAGCTGTTTTTT. Translating it yields CAASDLLGTSGANTGELFF.

This clone was seen a few times. One end of the junction fails to match germline, which may point to a read error. The chain combines TRBV20-1 with TRBJ1-5; TRBD1 matches at 8 bases. Germline V CDR1 and CDR2: DFQATT, SNEGSKA (reference sequence). The CDR3 runs to 15 residues. CDR3 amino acids: CSARTSGQADQPPHF. CDR3 bases: TGCAGTGCCCGGACGTCGGGACAGGCAGATCAGCCCCCGCATTTT.

This clone was found many times. V and J are TRBV10-3 and TRBJ2-3, with 16 bases lining up with TRBD2. The ends lost 1 base at V and 4 bases at J; junction bases unmatched: 2. The CDR3 extends over 17 amino acids. From germline, CDR1 is ENHRY and CDR2 SYGVKD. The CDR3 loop is CAISELGLAGGPDTQYF. DNA for the CDR3: TGTGCCATCAGTGAGTTGGGACTAGCGGGAGGGCCAGATACGCAGTATTTT.

This clone was recorded at least ten times. The CDR3 region is CASSLSYRGDTQYF. The CDR3 region has the DNA TGTGCCAGCAGTTTGTCCTACCGTGGAGATACGCAGTATTTT. The rearrangement uses TRBV28 and TRBJ2-3; D gene unclear. The CDR3 is 14 amino acids. V lost 3 bases and J 5 bases, leaving 12 bases between the germline ends. Germline-derived CDR1 and CDR2 are MDHEN and SYDVKM.

This clone occurred many times. V gene TRBV10-3 combines with J gene TRBJ2-7; D unclear. CDR1 ENHRY and CDR2 SYGVKD come from the germline V gene. The V end was cut by 0 bases, the J end by 0 bases, with 6 bases between. The CDR3 length is 14 residues. CDR3 nucleotides: TGTGCCATCAGTGAGTCAGGGCTCTCCTACGAGCAGTACTTC. As protein: CAISESGLSYEQYF.

This clone was counted between two and nine times. V is TRBV6-1 and J is TRBJ1-2; possibly TRBD1 for D (6 bases). CDR1 and CDR2 from the germline V gene are MNHNS and SASEGT. The length of the CDR3 is 13 residues. V was cut by 5 bases and J by 3 bases, with 10 bases left in between. The CDR3 DNA is TGTGCCAGCAGTAGGGGGGGCGACTATGGCTACACCTTC. It is translated as CASSRGGDYGYTF.

This clone has a count of ten or more. The chain's CDR3 is CASSLTSGGGDEQFF. The DNA of the CDR3 is TGTGCCAGCAGCCTGACTAGCGGAGGGGGGGATGAGCAGTTCTTC. The chain recombines TRBV7-2 with TRBJ2-1; the match to TRBD2 covers 9 bases. Germline trimming cut 5 bases from V and 8 bases from J; bases unmatched to any gene: 10. Germline CDR1 is SGHTA and CDR2 is FQGNSA. The CDR3 has 15 amino acids.

This clone has just a few counts. Possible read error: a much larger clone is one base away. V usage is TRBV2 and J usage is TRBJ2-3; D uncertain. CDR1 is SNHLY and CDR2 is FYNNEI in the germline V gene. The CDR3 has 13 residues. Trimming cost V 11 bases and J 1 base, with 13 bases left between them. CDR3 DNA sequence: TGTGCCGGCCAACATGGGCGCACAGATACGCAGTATTTT. It translates to CAGQHGRTDTQYF.

There are many counts of this clone. The rearrangement joins TRBV28 to TRBJ2-7, with D tentatively TRBD1 (6 bases). CDR3 length: 14 amino acids. Germline V gene lookup returns CDR1 MDHEN and CDR2 SYDVKM. V was pared by 8 bases and J by 1 base, with 15 bases between. Here the CDR3 DNA reads TGTGCCAGCCGACCTCCAGGGGAATCCTACGAGCAGTACTTC. Translating gives CASRPPGESYEQYF. The whole variable domain, remainder taken from reference TRBV28 and TRBJ2-7, is DVKVTQSSRYLVKRTGEKVFLECVQDMDHENMFWYRQDPGLGLRLIYFSYDVKMKEKGDIPEGYSVSREKKERFSLILESASTNQTSMYLCASRPPGESYEQYFGPGTRLTVT.

This clone was detected many times. This chain joins TRBV20-1 and TRBJ1-2, with a tentative D call TRBD1 (6 bases). Germline CDR1 reads DFQATT; CDR2 reads SNEGSKA (reference sequence). CDR3 length: 11 amino acids. V was pared by 5 bases and J by 2 bases, with 6 bases between. CDR3 nucleotide sequence: TGCAGTGCTGGACAGAACTATGGCTACACCTTC. Translated, it gives CSAGQNYGYTF.

This clone was recorded many times. The chain combines TRBV28 with TRBJ2-1; the match to TRBD1 covers 11 bases. V dropped 4 bases and J dropped 9; count of bases not matched to a gene: 8. The CDR3 sequence is 15 residues long. CDR1 and CDR2 from the germline V gene are MDHEN and SYDVKM. The CDR3 sequence is CASSSQDRGHFEQFF. Here the CDR3 DNA reads TGTGCCAGCAGTTCCCAGGACAGGGGGCATTTTGAGCAGTTCTTC. Using reference TRBV28 and TRBJ2-1 for the parts outside the CDR3, the full variable domain is DVKVTQSSRYLVKRTGEKVFLECVQDMDHENMFWYRQDPGLGLRLIYFSYDVKMKEKGDIPEGYSVSREKKERFSLILESASTNQTSMYLCASSSQDRGHFEQFFGPGTRLTVL.

The table lists this clone with many counts. The rearrangement links TRBV20-1 to TRBJ2-1, with 8 bases matching TRBD2. Germline CDR1 reads DFQATT; CDR2 reads SNEGSKA (reference sequence). This CDR3 is built from 14 residues. The J segment lost 0 bases and the V segment lost 2 bases, leaving 0 bases of the junction unmatched. CDR3 in amino acids: CSARLAGSYNEQFF. CDR3 sequence (DNA): TGCAGTGCTAGACTAGCGGGCTCCTACAATGAGCAGTTCTTC.

This clone was recorded at least ten times. The gene calls are TRBV6-1 and TRBJ2-7; possibly TRBD1 for D (5 bases). Germline CDR1 is MNHNS and CDR2 is SASEGT. Trimming stripped 7 bases from V and 7 bases from J, with 17 bases between. This CDR3 spans 13 amino acids. The CDR3 loop is CASTGARVREQYF. CDR3 nucleotide sequence: TGTGCCAGCACCGGAGCCAGGGTGAGAGAGCAGTACTTC.

This clone was seen more than once but under ten times. The junction shows a germline mismatch at one end, possibly a read error. The chain has TRBV29-1 and TRBJ2-2; D possibly corresponds to TRBD2 (5 bases). The CDR3 contains 16 residues. Germline loops: CDR1 SQVTM, CDR2 ANQGSEA. The CDR3 region has the DNA TGCAGCACTCTTGTTACCTATCGGAGGAACACCTGGGAGCTGTTTTTT. Its protein product is CSTLVTYRRNTWELFF.

This clone was detected many times. This chain connects TRBV28 to TRBJ2-6, with D tentatively TRBD1 or TRBD2 (6 bases each). Trimming pared 5 bases from V and 2 bases from J, leaving 10 bases between. From germline, CDR1 is MDHEN and CDR2 SYDVKM. The CDR3 runs to 15 residues. CDR3 nucleotide sequence: TGTGCCAGCAGTACAGGGACTGCTGGGGCCAACGTCCTGACTTTC. Translating gives CASSTGTAGANVLTF.

Concerning this clone itself: One base away lies a much larger clone, so this may be a sequencing read error. Other DNA sequences in the same sample also yield this CDR3. V usage is TRBV7-9 and J usage is TRBJ2-2; D not resolved. Trimming stripped 1 base from V and 7 bases from J, with 13 bases between. The CDR3 loop spans 15 amino acids. The germline gives CDR1 SEHNR, CDR2 FQNEAQ (reference sequence). CDR3: CASSLEYGPGGELFF. The CDR3, as DNA: TGTGCCAGCAGCTTAGAATACGGTCCTGGCGGGGAGCTGTTTTTT.

This clone has at least ten counts. Other nucleotide sequences in the sample specify the same CDR3. The chain recombines TRBV19 with TRBJ2-2; TRBD1 matches at 7 bases. V lost 1 base and J lost 6; bases outside the gene matches: 5. Germline V gene data show CDR1 as LNHDA and CDR2 as SQIVND (reference sequence). This CDR3 is 15 amino acids long. The chain's CDR3 is CASSIGGTGAGELFF. CDR3 bases: TGTGCCAGTAGTATAGGCGGAACAGGGGCCGGGGAGCTGTTTTTT.

Many counts were recorded for this clone. This chain connects TRBV3-1 to TRBJ2-2; D assignment may be TRBD1 or TRBD2 (5 bases each). The germline V and J ends were trimmed by 7 bases and 5 bases, with 17 bases remaining between them. The CDR3 covers 15 residues. Germline V gene data show CDR1 as LGHDT and CDR2 as YNNKEL (reference sequence). The CDR3 DNA reads TGTGCCAGCATGAGGGGATCATCGGGGACCGGGGAGCTGTTTTTT. Encoded protein: CASMRGSSGTGELFF.

This clone occurred many times. This may be a read error: a much more frequent sequence differs by one nucleotide. The CDR3 sequence: CASSLVNTGGLFF. As DNA, the CDR3 is TGTGCCAGCAGCTTAGTGAACACCGGGGGGCTGTTTTTT. This rearrangement joins TRBV11-2 to TRBJ2-2; TRBD2 is a possible D gene (6 bases). Per the germline V gene, CDR1 is SGHAT and CDR2 is FQNNGV. The CDR3 totals 13 residues.

This clone was seen ten or more times. The chain links TRBV7-3 to TRBJ2-3; D is perhaps TRBD1 (5 bases). Germline CDR1 is SGHTA and CDR2 is FQGTGA. The V end lost 4 bases, the J end lost 2 bases, and 10 bases lay between the germline ends. The CDR3 consists of 14 residues. The CDR3 coding sequence is TGTGCCAGCAGCTCCCAGGGATTCACAGATACGCAGTATTTT. Its translation: CASSSQGFTDTQYF.

On this clone: A single base separates this from a much larger clone, so it may be a read error. At the DNA level, this CDR3 is encoded by other sequences in the same sample as well. V usage is TRBV9 and J usage is TRBJ1-4; D gene unclear. The CDR3 length is 14 residues. With 0 bases removed from V and 7 bases from J, the gap between germline ends came to 10 bases. Germline V lookup: CDR1 SGDLS, CDR2 YYNGEE. The CDR3 nucleotides read TGTGCCAGCAGCGTAGATCCAGGCAGTGAAAAACTGTTTTTT. It yields the protein CASSVDPGSEKLFF.

This clone occurred many times. The V call is TRBV28, the J call TRBJ2-7; 7 bases agree with TRBD2. The germline V gene has CDR1 MDHEN and CDR2 SYDVKM. This CDR3 is built from 14 residues. J lost 2 bases, V lost 5 bases, and 6 bases had no gene match. This CDR3 is CASSGGDSPYEQYF. The CDR3 DNA is TGTGCCAGCAGTGGGGGGGACTCTCCCTACGAGCAGTACTTC.

This clone was observed at least ten times. This chain joins TRBV20-1 and TRBJ1-1, with no clear D. The CDR3 sequence is 14 residues long. V lost 0 bases to trimming and J lost 0 bases, with 8 bases between them. The germline CDR1 and CDR2 sequences are DFQATT and SNEGSKA (reference sequence). The CDR3 region has the DNA TGCAGTGCTAGAGAACCCGACTTGAACACTGAAGCTTTCTTT. Amino acid sequence: CSAREPDLNTEAFF.

Comment on this clone: This sequence may be a read error, since a much larger clone differs from it by one base. Additional DNA sequences in this sample encode the identical CDR3. The chain links TRBV25-1 to TRBJ2-7, with 7 bases that match TRBD1. Germline assignment: CDR1 MGHDK and CDR2 SYGVNS. CDR3 size: 11 residues. CDR3 sequence (DNA): TGTAGGGACAGAAGCTCATACGAGCAGTACTTC. Protein sequence: CRDRSSYEQYF.

This chain connects TRBV12-3 or TRBV12-4 to TRBJ2-7, with TRBD2 identical over 9 bases. This CDR3 has 16 residues. J gave up 6 bases and V 5 bases, and 14 bases lay outside the gene matches. For the CDR3, the DNA is TGTGCCAGCAGTCCCCCCTGGTGGCGGGAGGGCCGCGAGCAGTACTTC. Translation: CASSPPWWREGREQYF.

This clone was picked up many times. The V and J genes are TRBV28 and TRBJ1-1, with TRBD1 matching 9 bases. After removal of 7 bases from V and 4 bases from J, the junction contained 10 bases not matched to a gene. The germline CDR1 and CDR2 sequences are MDHEN and SYDVKM. The CDR3 consists of 15 residues. The DNA of the CDR3 is TGTGCCAGCACTTACACAGGGGGCGTTAGCACTGAAGCTTTCTTT. Its protein is CASTYTGGVSTEAFF. The complete variable domain, with remaining parts taken from reference TRBV28 and TRBJ1-1, reads DVKVTQSSRYLVKRTGEKVFLECVQDMDHENMFWYRQDPGLGLRLIYFSYDVKMKEKGDIPEGYSVSREKKERFSLILESASTNQTSMYLCASTYTGGVSTEAFFGQGTRLTVV.

This clone was seen ten or more times. The chain recombines TRBV11-3 with TRBJ2-5, with 7 bases matching TRBD2. Germline CDR1 reads SGHNT; CDR2 reads YENEEA. The CDR3 spans 14 residues. Unmatched junction bases numbered 4, after V lost 2 bases and J lost 4 bases. The CDR3 protein is CASSLRGSSETQYF. The DNA for the CDR3 is TGTGCCAGCAGCTTACGCGGGAGTTCAGAGACCCAGTACTTC.

This clone appeared many times. The chain has TRBV28 and TRBJ1-1; D is unresolved. The V and J ends lost 3 bases and 2 bases respectively, with 10 bases between them. The CDR3 sequence is 14 residues long. Germline V gene data show CDR1 as MDHEN and CDR2 as SYDVKM. CDR3: CASSFQDGNTEAFF. For the CDR3, the DNA is TGTGCCAGCAGTTTCCAGGACGGAAACACTGAAGCTTTCTTT. Looking up the rest from reference TRBV28 and TRBJ1-1 gives the full variable domain: DVKVTQSSRYLVKRTGEKVFLECVQDMDHENMFWYRQDPGLGLRLIYFSYDVKMKEKGDIPEGYSVSREKKERFSLILESASTNQTSMYLCASSFQDGNTEAFFGQGTRLTVV.

This clone appeared many times. The genes are TRBV11-2 and TRBJ2-5; no definite D call. CDR1 is SGHAT and CDR2 is FQNNGV in the germline V gene. This CDR3 spans 12 amino acids. The germline V and J ends were trimmed by 7 bases and 5 bases, with 11 bases remaining between them. In DNA form, the CDR3 reads TGTGCCAGCACCCCTGATACGGAGACCCAGTACTTC. As protein: CASTPDTETQYF.